The 28 T cell receptor beta chains reported below all come from one sample, sequenced in a study of beta chain features in type 1 diabetes. The entirety of the isolated RNA underwent reverse transcription, so expressed TCRB transcripts were sequenced. Some clones are missing from TCRdb's copy, which holds only in-frame ones; the method was immunoSEQ multiplex PCR. In the table there are fewer than 350,000 clones, around 20% of which are singletons. The specimen sequenced was naive CD4+ T cells from blood. These receptors all stem from a woman aged 18-30 years in good health.

The chain carries TRBV11-2 and TRBJ2-1, with D possibly TRBD2 on 6 matching bases. The CDR3 is 15 residues long. The germline V and J ends were trimmed by 5 bases and 7 bases, with 18 bases remaining between them. The V gene's germline CDR1 is SGHAT and CDR2 FQNNGV. The CDR3 DNA sequence: TGTGCCAGCAGCCCCATCGGGCGGGACTGGAATGAGCAGTTCTTC. It codes for CASSPIGRDWNEQFF.

V and J are TRBV2 and TRBJ2-1; the D is unclear. This CDR3 region has 14 residues. Germline assignment: CDR1 SNHLY and CDR2 FYNNEI. Trimming pared 2 bases from V and 7 bases from J, leaving 12 bases between. The CDR3 is CASSETSVMNEQFF. As DNA, the CDR3 is TGTGCCAGCAGTGAAACCTCGGTTATGAATGAGCAGTTCTTC. The full variable domain, with the rest looked up from reference TRBV2 and TRBJ2-1, is EPEVTQTPSHQVTQMGQEVILRCVPISNHLYFYWYRQILGQKVEFLVSFYNNEISEKSEIFDDQFSVERPDGSNFTLKIRSTKLEDSAMYFCASSETSVMNEQFFGPGTRLTVL.

This chain links TRBV5-6 with TRBJ1-1, with no clear D. Trimming removed 0 bases at V and 6 bases at J, with 15 bases between. The CDR3 extends over 15 amino acids. From germline, CDR1 is SGHDT and CDR2 YYEEEE. The CDR3 DNA is TGTGCCAGCAGCTTGGCGGCGGCCCTCTTACCTGAAGCTTTCTTT. Its translation: CASSLAAALLPEAFF.

This clone was seen a handful of times. Other DNA sequences in the same sample also yield this CDR3. The J gene is TRBJ2-1, the V gene TRBV5-1, with TRBD2 matching over 8 bases. This CDR3 has 15 residues. V dropped 0 bases and J dropped 4; count of bases not matched to a gene: 3. CDR1 is SGHRS and CDR2 is YFSETQ in the germline V gene. The DNA for the CDR3 is TGCGCCAGCAGCTTGGCGCTAGCGGGTTACAATGAGCAGTTCTTC. Its translation: CASSLALAGYNEQFF.

This rearrangement joins TRBV13 to TRBJ2-7; D possibly corresponds to TRBD2 (6 bases). Germline assignment: CDR1 PRHDT and CDR2 FYEKMQ (reference sequence). V was clipped by 5 bases and J by 2 bases, with 10 bases between them. The CDR3 contains 13 residues. CDR3: CASSKTGAYEQYF. The CDR3 region has the DNA TGTGCCAGCAGCAAAACGGGGGCCTACGAGCAGTACTTC.

This chain uses TRBV7-9 with TRBJ1-5; D is possibly TRBD1 (6 bases). Between the trimmed V and J ends, which lost 5 bases and 4 bases, there was a span of 18 bases. Germline V gene sequence: CDR1 SEHNR, CDR2 FQNEAQ (reference sequence). The CDR3 contains 16 residues. The CDR3 protein is CASSLSGGPRNQPQHF. CDR3 sequence (DNA): TGTGCCAGCAGCCTCTCGGGGGGCCCCAGAAATCAGCCCCAGCATTTT.

This clone was detected only a few times. The chain is built from TRBV18 and TRBJ2-1; 12 bases agree with TRBD2. V shed 4 bases, J shed 4 bases, and the junction held 5 bases outside the gene matches. Germline CDR1 reads KGHSH; CDR2 reads LQKENI. There are 16 residues in the CDR3. The DNA of the CDR3 is TGTGCCAGCTCACTACGACTAGCGGGAGTGTACAATGAGCAGTTCTTC. It is translated as CASSLRLAGVYNEQFF. The whole variable domain, remainder taken from reference TRBV18 and TRBJ2-1, is NAGVMQNPRHLVRRRGQEARLRCSPMKGHSHVYWYRQLPEEGLKFMVYLQKENIIDESGMPKERFSAEFPKEGPSILRIQQVVRGDSAAYFCASSLRLAGVYNEQFFGPGTRLTVL.

This clone was detected a few times. The chain employs TRBV10-3 and TRBJ2-3; tentatively, D is TRBD2 (5 bases). The V gene's germline CDR1 is ENHRY and CDR2 SYGVKD. The CDR3 is 16 amino acids. V was clipped by 0 bases and J by 3 bases, with 13 bases between them. The CDR3 reads CAISESAGEATDTQYF. Written as DNA, the CDR3 is TGTGCCATCAGTGAGTCGGCCGGGGAAGCGACAGATACGCAGTATTTT.

This clone was observed a handful of times. This chain uses TRBV11-2 with TRBJ2-5; 11 bases map to TRBD2. Germline V gives CDR1 SGHAT, CDR2 FQNNGV. The CDR3 is made up of 14 amino acids. Trimming at V came to 2 bases and at J to 4 bases, leaving 0 bases not matched to a gene. CDR3 region: CASSLLAGGETQYF. The CDR3 DNA sequence: TGTGCCAGCAGCTTACTAGCGGGAGGAGAGACCCAGTACTTC.

This clone was recorded a few times. The chain links TRBV4-1 to TRBJ2-2; the D gene is possibly TRBD2 (5 bases). Trimming removed 0 bases at V and 7 bases at J, with 12 bases between. This CDR3 comprises 15 residues. CDR1 and CDR2 (germline): MGHRA, YSYEKL. Here the CDR3 reads CASSQESGLYGELFF. The CDR3 coding sequence is TGCGCCAGCAGCCAAGAATCTGGACTCTACGGGGAGCTGTTTTTT.

This clone has more than one count but fewer than ten. This chain joins TRBV18 and TRBJ2-6, with 7 bases that match TRBD1. V was clipped by 0 bases and J by 4 bases; unmatched bases: 9. The CDR3 spans 18 residues. The germline V gene encodes CDR1 KGHSH and CDR2 LQKENI. CDR3 loop: CASSPPMTGLAGANVLTF. The CDR3 DNA sequence: TGTGCCAGCTCACCACCCATGACAGGGCTGGCCGGGGCCAACGTCCTGACTTTC.

The chain is built from TRBV4-2 and TRBJ1-1, with TRBD1 identical over 7 bases. CDR3 length: 15 amino acids. V gave up 1 base and J gave up 10 bases; unmatched junction bases: 12. Germline V gene lookup returns CDR1 LGHNA and CDR2 YNFKEQ. DNA of the CDR3: TGTGCCAGCAGCCAAGCCGGACAGGAGGGCCGGGGAGCTTTCTTT. This encodes CASSQAGQEGRGAFF.

This chain links TRBV9 with TRBJ1-2; D remains unclear. The V and J ends lost 0 bases and 5 bases respectively, with 14 bases between them. CDR1 is SGDLS and CDR2 is YYNGEE in the germline V gene. The length of the CDR3 is 15 residues. The CDR3 region is CASSVGAYPEYGYTF. In DNA, the CDR3 is TGTGCCAGCAGCGTAGGGGCCTATCCAGAGTATGGCTACACCTTC.

The chain carries TRBV11-2 and TRBJ2-7, with D possibly TRBD1 on 5 matching bases. This CDR3 has 13 residues. Trimming removed 6 bases from V and 5 bases from J, with 14 bases in between. Germline CDR1 reads SGHAT; CDR2 reads FQNNGV. CDR3 nucleotide sequence: TGTGCCAGCAGTGGCGACAGAAAGAACGAGCAGTACTTC. Translated, it gives CASSGDRKNEQYF.

Comment on this clone: Other DNA sequences from this sample encode an identical CDR3 as well. V and J are TRBV7-2 and TRBJ2-1, with D unclear. Germline V lookup: CDR1 SGHTA, CDR2 FQGNSA. Trimming removed 1 base from V and 6 bases from J, with 7 bases in between. This CDR3 is 13 amino acids long. This CDR3 is CASSLVSLNEQFF. CDR3 bases: TGTGCCAGCAGCTTAGTCTCACTCAATGAGCAGTTCTTC.

This clone was counted a few times. The V gene is TRBV7-9, the J gene TRBJ2-5; 10 bases match TRBD1. Germline CDR1 and CDR2: SEHNR and FQNEAQ (reference sequence). J gave up 5 bases and V 5 bases, and 20 bases lay outside the gene matches. CDR3 length equals 19 residues. CDR3 bases: TGTGCCAGCAGCCGGAAGTTGACAGGGGGCAAAGGGATATGGGAGACCCAGTACTTC. It is translated as CASSRKLTGGKGIWETQYF.

The chain links TRBV2 to TRBJ1-1, with D maybe TRBD1 (5 bases). The CDR3 is made up of 11 amino acids. Germline lookup yields CDR1 SNHLY and CDR2 FYNNEI. V lost 9 bases and J 3 bases, leaving 8 bases between the germline ends. The CDR3 sequence: CASGQDTEAFF. The CDR3 coding sequence is TGTGCCAGTGGACAAGACACTGAAGCTTTCTTT.

CDR3 sequence reads: CASSYSHGRAPYEQYF. The DNA for the CDR3 is TGTGCCAGCAGTTACTCCCACGGGAGGGCCCCCTACGAGCAGTACTTC. J is TRBJ2-7 and V is TRBV6-6; 8 positions agree with TRBD2. CDR1 MNHNY and CDR2 SVGAGI come from the germline V gene (reference sequence). V lost 0 bases and J lost 2; bases outside the gene matches: 6. The CDR3 length is 16 residues.

This sequence joins TRBV7-8 and TRBJ2-7; possible D gene TRBD2, 5 bases. CDR1 and CDR2 from the germline V gene are SGHVS and FQNEAQ. Trimming cost V 0 bases and J 0 bases, with 6 bases left between them. The CDR3 is made up of 14 amino acids. The CDR3 DNA reads TGTGCCAGCAGCTTAGCAGGGAGCTCCTACGAGCAGTACTTC. It translates to CASSLAGSSYEQYF. Full variable domain (rest looked up from reference TRBV7-8 and TRBJ2-7): GAGVSQSPRYKVAKRGQDVALRCDPISGHVSLFWYQQALGQGPEFLTYFQNEAQLDKSGLPSDRFFAERPEGSVSTLKIQRTQQEDSAVYLCASSLAGSSYEQYFGPGTRLTVT.

This chain uses TRBV19 with TRBJ2-2; 10 bases fit TRBD1. Germline CDR1 LNHDA, CDR2 SQIVND (reference sequence). This CDR3 has 16 residues. V lost 3 bases and J lost 6; bases outside the gene matches: 7. DNA for the CDR3: TGTGCCAGTAGTATCCCCCGACAGGGGGCTTCCGGGGAGCTGTTTTTT. It specifies CASSIPRQGASGELFF.

This clone was counted only a few times. J is TRBJ1-3 and V is TRBV5-4, with D possibly being TRBD1 (5 bases). CDR1 and CDR2 (germline): SGHNT, YYREEE (reference sequence). V was clipped by 4 bases and J by 1 base, with 9 bases between them. The CDR3 covers 14 residues. In DNA, the CDR3 is TGTGCCAGCAGCCCAGCAGGGTCTGGAAACACCATATATTTT. Translated: CASSPAGSGNTIYF.

DNA for the CDR3: TGTGCCAGCAGTTTGAGGGGACTGATCAATCAGCCCCAGCATTTT. Its protein product is CASSLRGLINQPQHF. J is TRBJ1-5 and V is TRBV27; the D gene is possibly TRBD1 (5 bases). Trimming removed 3 bases from V and 3 bases from J, with 12 bases in between. Germline V gives CDR1 MNHEY, CDR2 SMNVEV (reference sequence). The CDR3 extends over 15 amino acids.

This clone showed up just once. The rearrangement uses TRBV4-3 and TRBJ2-3; 9 bases line up with TRBD2. The V gene's germline CDR1 is LGHNA and CDR2 YSLEER. The CDR3 runs 18 residues. V was clipped by 0 bases and J by 6 bases; unmatched bases: 13. The CDR3 spells CASSQDLLSGGPKDTQYF. The DNA of the CDR3 is TGCGCCAGCAGCCAAGACCTCCTTAGCGGGGGACCCAAGGATACGCAGTATTTT.

The CDR3 nucleotides are TGCGCCAGCAGCTCCGGGACAGGGGGCAGTGAGCAGTTCTTC. Protein: CASSSGTGGSEQFF. The chain links TRBV5-1 to TRBJ2-1, with 12 bases aligning to TRBD1. Unmatched junction bases numbered 4, after V lost 3 bases and J lost 9 bases. The CDR3 extends over 14 amino acids. CDR1 SGHRS and CDR2 YFSETQ come from the germline V gene.

This clone was found a few times. This sample also contains other DNA sequences that code for the same CDR3. The V call is TRBV29-1, the J call TRBJ2-1, with TRBD2 matching 10 bases. V was clipped by 6 bases and J by 4 bases; unmatched bases: 6. The CDR3 totals 14 residues. Germline CDR1 SQVTM, CDR2 ANQGSEA. CDR3 sequence reads: CSVPGLAVYNEQFF. The CDR3 bases are TGCAGCGTCCCCGGACTAGCGGTTTACAATGAGCAGTTCTTC.

Concerning this clone itself: Other DNA sequences in this specimen translate into the identical CDR3. J is TRBJ2-5 and V is TRBV30; 7 nucleotides agree with TRBD1. Germline V lookup: CDR1 GTSNPN, CDR2 SVGIG (reference sequence). The CDR3 spans 13 residues. Germline trimming cut 0 bases from V and 5 bases from J; bases unmatched to any gene: 3. In nucleotides, the CDR3 is TGTGCCTGGAGTGTATTAGGGGGCGAGACCCAGTACTTC. Its translation is CAWSVLGGETQYF.

The chain uses TRBV30 and TRBJ2-3, with TRBD2 matching 7 bases. CDR1 is GTSNPN and CDR2 is SVGIG in the germline V gene (reference sequence). The CDR3 consists of 13 residues. The V and J ends lost 5 bases and 0 bases, in that order; junction bases with no gene match: 2. As DNA, the CDR3 is TGTGCCTGGGGGGGGGTCAGCACAGATACGCAGTATTTT. This codes for CAWGGVSTDTQYF. Together with reference TRBV30 and TRBJ2-3, the CDR3 gives the full variable domain: SQTIHQWPATLVQPVGSPLSLECTVEGTSNPNLYWYRQAAGRGLQLLFYSVGIGQISSEVPQNLSASRPQDRQFILSSKKLLLSDSGFYLCAWGGVSTDTQYFGPGTRLTVL.

The rearrangement uses TRBV29-1 and TRBJ2-3; no firm D call. The V end was cut by 0 bases, the J end by 2 bases, with 6 bases between. This CDR3 region has 13 residues. CDR1 is SQVTM and CDR2 is ANQGSEA in the germline V gene. The CDR3 reads CSVEESYTDTQYF. DNA of the CDR3: TGCAGCGTTGAAGAGTCCTACACAGATACGCAGTATTTT.